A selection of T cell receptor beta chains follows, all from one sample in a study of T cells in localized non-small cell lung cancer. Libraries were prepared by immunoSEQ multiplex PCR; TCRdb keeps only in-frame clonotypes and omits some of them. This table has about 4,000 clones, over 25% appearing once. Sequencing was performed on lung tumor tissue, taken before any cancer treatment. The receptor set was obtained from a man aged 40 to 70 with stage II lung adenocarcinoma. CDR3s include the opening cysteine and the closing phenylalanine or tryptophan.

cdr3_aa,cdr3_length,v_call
CASSWGGSSNQPQHF,15,TRBV11-3
CASRTPRGDQPQHF,14,TRBV6-8
CASSVGGGLSTDTQYF,16,TRBV5-1
CAWRDSGLTEAFF,13,TRBV30
CASSRPGQNTIYF,13,TRBV18
CAIRGDKSTTTYEQYF,16,TRBV6-8
CASSITGTYNEQFF,14,TRBV19
CATSRDFVAVGGYTF,15,TRBV15
CAISESFGGLDYGYTF,16,TRBV10-3
CASSERSSGANVLTF,15,TRBV6-8
CASSLDRRNTEAFF,14,TRBV11-3
CASRGDGTNYGYTF,14,TRBV6-8
CASSRGTRLGDTQYF,15,TRBV6-8
CASSLFPTGDTQYF,14,TRBV27
CASSSNAGTGIGSPLHF,17,TRBV11-3
CASSLVAGNGRQETQYF,17,TRBV11-3
CASTPFWADSGNTIYF,16,TRBV19
CASSFTGGDYEQYF,14,TRBV5-1
CASSLTGGNYGYTF,14,TRBV5-1
CASSIEPGQGALVTGELFF,19,TRBV11-3
CAWEVQGNQPQHF,13,TRBV30
CASSPRQGAYNDGYTF,16,TRBV9
CASSREGGGYGYTF,14,TRBV18
CASRPRSGGETQYF,14,TRBV6-8
CASITSGNTEAFF,13,TRBV9